This is a list of T cell receptor beta chains from one sample in a study of vaccination effects on CD4 cells after COVID-19. These receptors' targets are unknown. Profiled with immunoSEQ multiplex PCR; TCRdb holds only in-frame clones, not every one. The repertoire holds 24,000 or so clones, with approximately 80% as singletons. This material consisted of CD4+ T cells from PBMCs cultured with HCoV-NL63 spike peptides, taken before COVID-19 vaccination. These receptor sequences come from a human donor who had a prior SARS-CoV-2 infection. Both conserved end residues are part of each CDR3. D genes are given only for firm matches. Not every row has a clone size; where given, it reads once, few, many or a size class.

V gene	D gene	J gene	clone size	CDR3 DNA	CDR3 protein
TRBV2	TRBD1	TRBJ1-5	NA	TGTGCCAGCAGTGAAGAAGGGACAGCGTTCAATCAGCCCCAGCATTTT	CASSEEGTAFNQPQHF
TRBV11-2	TRBD1	TRBJ1-6	many	TGTGCCAGCAGACCTCAGGGGGCAGGGGGCAATTCACCCCTCCACTTT	CASRPQGAGGNSPLHF
TRBV19	TRBD1	TRBJ2-1	NA	TGTGCCAGTTCCTATAAAATGACAGGGCCTATGGAGCAGTTCTTC	CASSYKMTGPMEQFF
TRBV5-4	TRBD1	TRBJ1-1	few	TGTGCCAGCAACAGGGGGCAAGACACTGAAGCTTTCTTT	CASNRGQDTEAFF
TRBV9	NA	TRBJ2-2	few	TGTGCCAGCAGCACGTACACCGGGGAGCTGTTTTTT	CASSTYTGELFF
TRBV15	NA	TRBJ1-1	NA	TGTGCCACCAGCAGGGGGGGCACGAACACTGAAGCTTTCTTT	CATSRGGTNTEAFF
TRBV5-8	TRBD1	TRBJ2-2	few	TGTGCCAGCAGCTTGGTCCAGGGGGCGCGTCCCGGGGAGCTGTTTTTT	CASSLVQGARPGELFF
TRBV15	NA	TRBJ2-2	NA	TGTGCCACCAGCAGAGGGAAGGCGACGACCGGGGAGCTGTTTTTT	CATSRGKATTGELFF
TRBV12-5	TRBD1	TRBJ2-7	few	TGTGCTAGTGGTATCGGGGACAGGGACTACGAGCAGTACTTC	CASGIGDRDYEQYF
TRBV5-4	TRBD2	TRBJ2-3	NA	TGTGCCAGCAGCTGGGGACTAACAACAGATACGCAGTATTTT	CASSWGLTTDTQYF
TRBV6-5	NA	TRBJ1-2	NA	TGTGCCAGCAGACCCGCCTCAGGGAACTATGGCTACACCTTC	CASRPASGNYGYTF
TRBV10-3	TRBD2	TRBJ2-5	large	TGTGCCATCAGATACGGGACTAGCGAGGGAGAGACCCAGTACTTC	CAIRYGTSEGETQYF
TRBV11-1	NA	TRBJ2-7	few	TGTGCCAGCAGCTTCTACCGACAGTCCTACGAGCAGTACTTC	CASSFYRQSYEQYF
TRBV5-6	TRBD2	TRBJ2-1	NA	TGTGCCACAAACCGGATAGCGGGGGCCTACAATGAGCAGTTCTTC	CATNRIAGAYNEQFF
TRBV3-1/TRBV3-2	NA	TRBJ1-2	NA	TGTGCCAGCAGCCTTTCGACGGTCCAGTATGGCTACACCTTC	CASSLSTVQYGYTF
TRBV3-1/TRBV3-2	NA	TRBJ2-3	many	TGTGCCAGCAGCCTCGGGGGTGGCACAGATACGCAGTATTTT	CASSLGGGTDTQYF
TRBV5-4	NA	TRBJ2-1	NA	TGTGCCAGCAGCTTGGATCGGGTCAATGAGCAGTTCTTC	CASSLDRVNEQFF
TRBV28	TRBD2	TRBJ2-3	NA	TGTGCCAGCAGTGGTAGCGGGGGGGCCGGAGATACGCAGTATTTT	CASSGSGGAGDTQYF
TRBV6-5	NA	TRBJ1-6	few	TGTGCCAGCAGTTCTGGACCCTATAATTCACCCCTCCACTTT	CASSSGPYNSPLHF
TRBV12-5	TRBD2	TRBJ2-3	NA	TGTGCTAGTGTCGCCGGGACTAGCGGGAGAACAGATACGCAGTATTTT	CASVAGTSGRTDTQYF
TRBV13	TRBD2	TRBJ2-7	NA	TGTGCCAGCAGTATGAGAGCGGGAGGTTCCTACGAGCAGTACTTC	CASSMRAGGSYEQYF
TRBV7-9	NA	TRBJ1-5	NA	TGTGCCAGCAGCTTAGGGGGAGGGGGCAATCAGCCCCAGCATTTT	CASSLGGGGNQPQHF
TRBV4-1	TRBD1	TRBJ1-5	few	TGCGCCAGCAGCCAATCGGGACAGAGCAGCAATCAGCCCCAGCATTTT	CASSQSGQSSNQPQHF
TRBV9	TRBD2	TRBJ2-1	NA	TGTGCCAGCAGCACCAGGACTAGTTTAGATGAGCAGTTCTTC	CASSTRTSLDEQFF
TRBV3-1/TRBV3-2	NA	TRBJ2-7	NA	TGTGCCAGCAGCCAAGAGGTTTTTGGCTACGAGCAGTACTTC	CASSQEVFGYEQYF
TRBV5-4	NA	TRBJ1-1	NA	TGTGCCAGCAGCGTTGACAGGTCAATGAACACTGAAGCTTTCTTT	CASSVDRSMNTEAFF
TRBV5-6	NA	TRBJ2-1	NA	TGTGCCAGCAGCTCTTACAATGAGCAGTTCTTC	CASSSYNEQFF
TRBV3-1/TRBV3-2	NA	TRBJ1-3	few	TGTGCCAGCAGCCAAGATCCCAACAGCTTCTCTGGAAACACCATATATTTT	CASSQDPNSFSGNTIYF
TRBV12-3/TRBV12-4	NA	TRBJ2-5	NA	TGTGCCAGCAGTTTTTTCGGGCGCGAGACCCAGTACTTC	CASSFFGRETQYF
TRBV24-1	NA	TRBJ2-3	NA	TGTGCCACCAGTTACTCGGGAGCAGATACGCAGTATTTT	CATSYSGADTQYF
TRBV7-2	TRBD1	TRBJ2-2	NA	TGTGCCAGCAGCTTACACAGGACAGGGAACACCGGGGAGCTGTTTTTT	CASSLHRTGNTGELFF
TRBV28	TRBD1	TRBJ2-7	NA	TGTGCCAGCAGCCCCCCGACAGGGTTGGCATACGAGCAGTACTTC	CASSPPTGLAYEQYF
TRBV21-1	NA	TRBJ1-2	NA	TGTGCCAGCAGCAAACAGGGGCCCTTAGCTAACTATGGCTACACCTTC	CASSKQGPLANYGYTF
TRBV6-2/TRBV6-3	TRBD1	TRBJ2-7	NA	TGTGCCAGCAGTTATTCGGACAGGGGGCGCGGGCGTATCTACGAGCAGTACTTC	CASSYSDRGRGRIYEQYF
TRBV18	TRBD1	TRBJ1-1	NA	TGTGCCAGCTCACCTAGAAGGACAGGGGGATCGACTGAAGCTTTCTTT	CASSPRRTGGSTEAFF
TRBV6-5	TRBD1	TRBJ1-2	NA	TGTGCCAGCAGCCAAGACAGGGGGCTTGGCTACACCTTC	CASSQDRGLGYTF
TRBV7-8	NA	TRBJ1-6	NA	TGTGCCAGCAGCTTATTGGCAGGGGTCTCACCCCTCCACTTT	CASSLLAGVSPLHF
TRBV7-6	NA	TRBJ1-5	NA	TGTGCCAGCAGCTTAGGTCAGGGTCTGGGCAATCAGCCCCAGCATTTT	CASSLGQGLGNQPQHF
TRBV5-1	TRBD2	TRBJ2-2	NA	TGCGCCAGCAGCTTGGGCGGGGGTGACACCGGGGAGCTGTTTTTT	CASSLGGGDTGELFF
TRBV4-1	NA	TRBJ2-7	few	TGCGCCAGCAGCCAAGATCCAGACTACGAGCAGTACTTC	CASSQDPDYEQYF
TRBV7-2	TRBD2	TRBJ2-3	NA	TGTGCCAGCGGGACTAGCGGGGGGGGAATACGCACAGATACGCAGTATTTT	CASGTSGGGIRTDTQYF
TRBV11-1	NA	TRBJ1-6	NA	TGTGCCAGCAGGAGGACAGAGAGTCCCGGTTCACCCCTCCACTTT	CASRRTESPGSPLHF
TRBV6-6	NA	TRBJ2-5	NA	TGTGCCAGCAGTTACTCCTGGGGAGAGACCCAGTACTTC	CASSYSWGETQYF
TRBV18	TRBD1	TRBJ1-5	NA	TGTGCCAGCTCACCAGAGCCAGGGGGACAGCCCCAGCATTTT	CASSPEPGGQPQHF
TRBV28	NA	TRBJ1-1	NA	TGTGCCAGCAGTTCCAGAATGACAGGCTATCTTCGGGACACTGAAGCTTTCTTT	CASSSRMTGYLRDTEAFF
TRBV5-1	NA	TRBJ1-3	few	TGCGCCAGCAGCCCGGGTGAACGGGGAAACACCATATATTTT	CASSPGERGNTIYF
TRBV7-2	TRBD2	TRBJ2-2	few	TGTGCCAGCAGCTTAACTGGACTAGCCTACGGGGAGCTGTTTTTT	CASSLTGLAYGELFF
TRBV5-6	TRBD1	TRBJ2-2	NA	TGTGCCAGCAGCTGGGGGGACAGGCCCACCGGGGAGCTGTTTTTT	CASSWGDRPTGELFF
TRBV4-3	NA	TRBJ2-4	NA	TGCGCCAGCAGCCAAGATTCCCCAGGAGCCAAAAACATTCAGTACTTC	CASSQDSPGAKNIQYF
TRBV7-9	NA	TRBJ2-1	medium-sized	TGTGCCAGCAGCGTCCCGAGGGGCACGAGCTCCTACAATGAGCAGTTCTTC	CASSVPRGTSSYNEQFF
TRBV2	TRBD1	TRBJ2-2	NA	TGTGCCAGCAGGGGGCGCGGACAGGGGAAGGGCGGGGAGCTGTTTTTT	CASRGRGQGKGGELFF
TRBV5-1	TRBD1	TRBJ1-1	few	TGCGCCAGCAAGCGACAGGGGTCCGTCGAGTTGGAAGCTTTCTTT	CASKRQGSVELEAFF
TRBV27	TRBD1	TRBJ2-7	NA	TGTGCCAGCAGTCGAAAAGGACAGGGGGCCTACGAGCAGTACTTC	CASSRKGQGAYEQYF
TRBV9	TRBD1	TRBJ1-1	NA	TGTGCCAGCAGCGCCAATCGGACAGGGAGGAACACTGAAGCTTTCTTT	CASSANRTGRNTEAFF
TRBV9	NA	TRBJ1-6	once	TGTGCCAGCAGCGTAGCCGGAGCACTCCCCCTCCACTTT	CASSVAGALPLHF
TRBV28	TRBD1	TRBJ2-2	NA	TGTGCCACCAACCCAGACAGGGATCCGAACACCGGGGAGCTGTTTTTT	CATNPDRDPNTGELFF
TRBV6-5	NA	TRBJ2-5	NA	TGTGCCAGCAGTTACGGTCGGTTTCGAGAGACCCAGTACTTC	CASSYGRFRETQYF
TRBV15	NA	TRBJ2-1	NA	TGTGCCACCAGCAGAGAACTGCCAGGGTTTCGTTACAATGAGCAGTTCTTC	CATSRELPGFRYNEQFF
TRBV7-9	NA	TRBJ1-3	NA	TGTGCCAGCAGCCGCCGCCGCTCTGGAAACACCATATATTTT	CASSRRRSGNTIYF